The 8 T cell receptor beta chains below all came from one sample that was sequenced in a study of T-cell reconstitution after alpha-beta-depleted transplantation in children. Molecular barcoding with unique molecular identifiers was used for the TCRbeta library. Via MiXCR, TCRdb re-called the PCR reads, giving one row per CDR3 protein. This table holds 200,000 to 250,000 distinct CDR3 sequences, approximately 10% found once. The starting material was PBMCs, obtained before TCRalphabeta/CD19-depleted stem cell transplant. All receptors derive from a child younger than two with acute myeloid leukemia, due to receive a stem cell transplant.

V and J are TRBV29-1 and TRBJ2-4, with 8 bases aligning to TRBD1. CDR1 is SQVTM and CDR2 is ANQGSEA in the germline V gene. The CDR3 is 18 residues long. In DNA form, the CDR3 reads TGCTGCGCAGACCCGGGACAGGCCACAAGAGGAGTCAAAAACATTCAGTACTTC. The encoded protein is CCADPGQATRGVKNIQYF. The whole variable domain, filled in from reference TRBV29-1 and TRBJ2-4, reads SAVISQKPSRDICQRGTSLTIQCQVDSQVTMMFWYRQQPGQSLTLIATANQGSEATYESGFVIDKFPISRPNLTFSTLTVSNMSPEDSSIYLCCADPGQATRGVKNIQYFGAGTRLSVL.

With respect to this clonotype: This may be a read error, as it is one base from a much larger clone. The conserved phenylalanine or tryptophan is not found at the CDR3 terminus, so this likely reflects a read error. The chain is built from TRBV4-2 and TRBJ2-5, with 15 positions matching TRBD2. CDR3 size: 17 residues. After removal of 3 bases from V and 4 bases from J, the junction contained 6 bases not matched to a gene. Per the germline V gene, CDR1 is LGHNA and CDR2 is YNFKEQ. CDR3 nucleotides: TGTGCCAGCAGCCAGCAGGGACTAGCGGGAGGAGGAGAGACCCAGTACCTC. Encoded protein: CASSQQGLAGGGETQYL.

This clonotype was observed at least ten times. The DNA of the CDR3 is TGTGCCAGCAGCTTCGGGCAGGGGTACGAAAAACTGTTTTTT. Translation: CASSFGQGYEKLFF. The V and J genes are TRBV7-9 and TRBJ1-4; D may be TRBD1 (6 bases). There are 14 residues in the CDR3. CDR1 SEHNR and CDR2 FQNEAQ come from the germline V gene (reference sequence). V was clipped by 3 bases and J by 8 bases, with 13 bases between them.

This chain uses TRBV7-6 with TRBJ2-1; no clear D. Germline values: CDR1 SGHVS, CDR2 FNYEAQ. This CDR3 is built from 15 residues. The V end was cut by 7 bases, the J end by 0 bases, with 13 bases between. The CDR3 region is CASTYGESSYNEQFF. For the CDR3, the DNA is TGTGCCAGCACCTATGGAGAGAGCTCCTACAATGAGCAGTTCTTC.

This clonotype was detected many times. This sequence joins TRBV3-1 and TRBJ1-1; D is possibly TRBD1 (5 bases). Germline lookup yields CDR1 LGHDT and CDR2 YNNKEL (reference sequence). V shed 1 base and J shed 0 bases, with 9 bases lying between them. CDR3 length equals 15 residues. For the CDR3, the DNA is TGTGCCAGCAGCCAAGGGGCAGGGATGAACACTGAAGCTTTCTTT. It encodes CASSQGAGMNTEAFF.

This clonotype occurred once. This chain connects TRBV5-1 to TRBJ2-1; TRBD2 is a possible D gene (5 bases). The CDR3 sequence is 17 residues long. Germline assignment: CDR1 SGHRS and CDR2 YFSETQ. Trimming removed 4 bases from V and 2 bases from J, with 19 bases in between. CDR3 protein: CASSPPGGLPTYNEQFF. CDR3 sequence (DNA): TGCGCCAGCAGCCCCCCGGGCGGGCTGCCCACCTACAATGAGCAGTTCTTC. The complete variable domain, with remaining parts taken from reference TRBV5-1 and TRBJ2-1, reads KAGVTQTPRYLIKTRGQQVTLSCSPISGHRSVSWYQQTPGQGLQFLFEYFSETQRNKGNFPGRFSGRQFSNSRSEMNVSTLELGDSALYLCASSPPGGLPTYNEQFFGPGTRLTVL.

This clonotype occurred many times. One end of the junction fails to match germline, which may point to a read error. The chain uses TRBV5-1 and TRBJ1-1; TRBD1 matches at 9 bases. CDR1 and CDR2 from the germline V gene are SGHRS and YFSETQ. This CDR3 contains 13 residues. The CDR3 DNA follows: TGCGCCAGCAGGTTGGGACAGGGCACTGAAGCTTTCTTT. Protein: CASRLGQGTEAFF.

This clonotype occurred once. With a much larger clone just one base away, this may be a read error. CDR3 sequence (DNA): TGTGCCAGCAGCTCAGCTCTAGCGGGAGGTCTCACAGATACGCAGTATTTT. Protein product: CASSSALAGGLTDTQYF. The chain combines TRBV7-6 with TRBJ2-3, with 11 bases identical to TRBD2. The CDR3 extends over 17 amino acids. Germline V gives CDR1 SGHVS, CDR2 FNYEAQ. The junction had 8 bases not matched to a gene; V was cut back by 4 bases and J by 2 bases. Full variable domain (remainder filled in from reference TRBV7-6 and TRBJ2-3): GAGVSQSPRYKVTKRGQDVALRCDPISGHVSLYWYRQALGQGPEFLTYFNYEAQQDKSGLPNDRFSAERPEGSISTLTIQRTEQRDSAMYRCASSSALAGGLTDTQYFGPGTRLTVL.